The clone carrying this TCR beta chain came up a few times. Antigen unknown. This entry is derived from a study of cytomegalovirus exposure and HLA in healthy donors. Broader study findings: Looking again later, the authors saw that most CMV-associated TCR beta chains seemed HLA-restricted. CMV serostatus was the only immune exposure information that was available. Sequencing artifact likely explains a cluster of highly shared sequence variants. With later analysis, a missense DCLRE1C variant became linked to TCR beta V- and J-gene trimming.

Use of 60 Vbeta and 13 Jbeta primers characterized the PCR. Produced via immunoSEQ multiplex PCR; TCRdb's table is partial and in-frame only. The sample yields over 150,000 clones, over 70% seen once. CDR1 SGHNT and CDR2 YYREEE come from the germline V gene (reference sequence). Germline trimming cut 8 bases from V and 4 bases from J; bases unmatched to any gene: 9. The CDR3 is 14 residues long. The source is a man between 25 and 39 years old in good health and CMV-seronegative. The chain has TRBV5-4 and TRBJ2-3, with 8 bases matching TRBD1. Material for sequencing was PBMCs. The CDR3 DNA is TGTGCCAGTTCGGAGACAGGGGACCCAGATACGCAGTATTTT. Translation gives CASSETGDPDTQYF.